A single sample gave rise to the 23 T cell receptor beta chains below, sequenced in a study of T cells in Graves' hyperthyroidism and ophthalmopathy. Regions amplified from RNA transcripts were the TCR beta CDR3 regions. First-round RT-PCR targeting the TCR CDR3 was performed with the HTBI primer set. TCRdb re-called the multiplex PCR reads through MiXCR, storing one row per CDR3 protein. In the table there are under 400,000 distinct CDR3 sequences, roughly a fifth of which are singletons. The sample consisted of blood. The receptors here all came from a woman between 45 and 60 years old with Graves' hyperthyroidism.

This clonotype was detected once. The chain carries TRBV5-1 and TRBJ2-7, with D possibly matching TRBD2 (6 bases). This CDR3 comprises 15 residues. The V gene's germline CDR1 is SGHRS and CDR2 YFSETQ. V gave up 0 bases and J gave up 0 bases, with 10 bases separating them. CDR3 residues: CASSLGPTSSYEQYF. The CDR3 nucleotides are TGCGCCAGCAGCTTGGGACCGACTAGCTCCTACGAGCAGTACTTC. Combining the CDR3 with reference TRBV5-1 and TRBJ2-7 gives the whole variable domain KAGVTQTPRYLIKTRGQQVTLSCSPISGHRSVSWYQQTPGQGLQFLFEYFSETQRNKGNFPGRFSGRQFSNSRSEMNVSTLELGDSALYLCASSLGPTSSYEQYFGPGTRLTVT.

This clonotype was observed at least ten times. V usage is TRBV7-3 and J usage is TRBJ2-2; 14 bases are a match to TRBD2. The CDR3 totals 19 residues. J gave up 8 bases and V 5 bases, and 16 bases lay outside the gene matches. Per the germline V gene, CDR1 is SGHTA and CDR2 is FQGTGA. The CDR3 is CASSLRQGPGLAGVGELFF. In DNA, the CDR3 is TGTGCCAGCAGCCTCCGCCAAGGCCCGGGACTAGCGGGAGTGGGGGAGCTGTTTTTT.

The sample holds many counts of this clonotype. The V and J genes are TRBV18 and TRBJ2-2, with 8 bases that match TRBD2. CDR1 and CDR2 from the germline V gene are KGHSH and LQKENI. Unmatched junction bases numbered 5, after V lost 2 bases and J lost 6 bases. The CDR3 spans 15 residues. CDR3 nucleotide sequence: TGTGCCAGCTCACCAAACGGACTAGCTGCCGGGGAGCTGTTTTTT. As protein: CASSPNGLAAGELFF.

This clonotype was observed many times. This chain joins TRBV28 and TRBJ1-1; D is unresolved. The CDR3 covers 12 residues. Trimming took 6 bases from V and 10 from J, leaving 15 bases between them. Per the germline V gene, CDR1 is MDHEN and CDR2 is SYDVKM. CDR3 DNA: TGTGCCAGCAGCCCCGGGGTGAGGTTAGCTTTCTTT. Residues: CASSPGVRLAFF.

This clonotype was seen at least ten times. The V and J genes are TRBV19 and TRBJ1-1, with 9 positions matching TRBD1. The CDR3 is 13 residues long. V shed 3 bases and J 12 bases; nucleotides not matched to a gene: 8. CDR1 LNHDA and CDR2 SQIVND come from the germline V gene (reference sequence). The CDR3 spells CASSITGTGGTFF. CDR3 bases: TGTGCCAGTAGTATCACGGGAACAGGGGGCACTTTCTTT.

This clonotype came up many times. V usage is TRBV5-1 and J usage is TRBJ2-1; no reliable D call. This CDR3 contains 14 residues. V was clipped by 0 bases and J by 6 bases, with 10 bases between them. Germline V gene lookup returns CDR1 SGHRS and CDR2 YFSETQ. The CDR3 coding sequence is TGCGCCAGCAGCTTGGACCACCCCGTCAATGAGCAGTTCTTC. Protein: CASSLDHPVNEQFF.

DNA of the CDR3: TGCAGTACTACCCCTCCGGGGGGGGTTCAGCCCCAGCATTTT. Residues: CSTTPPGGVQPQHF. The chain uses TRBV20-1 and TRBJ1-5, with D possibly being TRBD1 (5 bases). V was shortened by 8 bases and J by 6 bases, with 20 bases between the two germline ends. The germline V gene encodes CDR1 DFQATT and CDR2 SNEGSKA (reference sequence). This CDR3 is 14 amino acids long.

This clonotype has more than one count but fewer than ten. A junction end diverges from the germline sequence, so it may reflect a read error. The chain links TRBV28 to TRBJ2-6; 10 nucleotides line up with TRBD2. The germline gives CDR1 MDHEN, CDR2 SYDVKM. The CDR3 covers 13 residues. The CDR3 DNA is TGTGCCAGCAGTCACCCAACTAGCGGGAAAATATCTTTC. Protein: CASSHPTSGKISF.

This clonotype was counted ten times or more. V usage is TRBV9 and J usage is TRBJ1-5, with D tentatively TRBD1 (6 bases). In germline, CDR1 is SGDLS, CDR2 YYNGEE. With 4 bases removed from V and 5 bases from J, the gap between germline ends came to 10 bases. This CDR3 comprises 13 residues. The CDR3 here is CASSRDTHQPQHF. CDR3 coding DNA: TGTGCCAGCAGCAGGGACACCCATCAGCCCCAGCATTTT.

The chain couples TRBV3-1 to TRBJ1-1; TRBD1 agrees at 7 bases. Germline V gives CDR1 LGHDT, CDR2 YNNKEL (reference sequence). The CDR3 spans 13 residues. Trimming at V came to 6 bases and at J to 5 bases, leaving 6 bases not matched to a gene. The CDR3 sequence: CASREGGDTEAFF. The CDR3 DNA sequence: TGTGCCAGCAGAGAAGGGGGCGATACTGAAGCTTTCTTT. Full variable domain (missing parts from reference TRBV3-1 and TRBJ1-1): DTAVSQTPKYLVTQMGNDKSIKCEQNLGHDTMYWYKQDSKKFLKIMFSYNNKELIINETVPNRFSPKSPDKAHLNLHINSLELGDSAVYFCASREGGDTEAFFGQGTRLTVV.

The CDR3: CASSQDRTSGGASEQFF. Written as DNA, the CDR3 is TGTGCCAGCAGCCAAGATAGGACTAGCGGGGGGGCTAGTGAGCAGTTCTTC. This rearrangement joins TRBV3-1 to TRBJ2-1, with TRBD2 matching over 15 bases. CDR1 and CDR2 from the germline V gene are LGHDT and YNNKEL (reference sequence). Germline trimming cut 0 bases from V and 9 bases from J; bases unmatched to any gene: 6. The CDR3 has 17 residues.

This clonotype was picked up many times. The chain recombines TRBV11-2 with TRBJ2-5; D unresolved. V lost 4 bases, J lost 2 bases, and 23 bases lay in between. Germline values: CDR1 SGHAT, CDR2 FQNNGV. This CDR3 spans 18 amino acids. The CDR3 coding sequence is TGTGCCAGCAGCTCCCCACGAAGACTGTCGCCCTCACAAGAGACCCAGTACTTC. It codes for CASSSPRRLSPSQETQYF.

This clonotype was detected many times. V and J are TRBV7-3 and TRBJ2-1; maybe TRBD2 (5 bases). CDR3 size: 17 residues. Germline V CDR1 and CDR2: SGHTA, FQGTGA. V lost 0 bases and J lost 5, with 17 bases in between. CDR3 bases: TGTGCCAGCAGCTTAACCCCCACAGCGCGGGCCCACAATGAGCAGTTCTTC. Its protein product is CASSLTPTARAHNEQFF.

This clonotype was picked up a small number of times. This CDR3 reads CASSMGRSGSRRSYNEQFF. The CDR3 nucleotides are TGTGCCAGTAGTATGGGGAGGTCGGGAAGCAGACGCTCCTACAATGAGCAGTTCTTC. The chain carries TRBV19 and TRBJ2-1; D may be TRBD2 (6 bases). Germline-derived CDR1 and CDR2 are LNHDA and SQIVND (reference sequence). Trimming removed 3 bases from V and 0 bases from J, with 21 bases in between. There are 19 residues in the CDR3.

This clonotype was picked up many times. V usage is TRBV20-1 and J usage is TRBJ1-2; 7 nucleotides align to TRBD1. V dropped 3 bases and J dropped 4; count of bases not matched to a gene: 11. Germline V CDR1 and CDR2: DFQATT, SNEGSKA (reference sequence). The CDR3 is made up of 15 amino acids. The CDR3 sequence: CSASGEQGVAYGYTF. CDR3 bases: TGCAGTGCTAGCGGGGAGCAGGGGGTTGCCTATGGCTACACCTTC.

This sequence joins TRBV7-2 and TRBJ2-3; D call uncertain. The CDR3 covers 12 residues. Per germline, CDR1 SGHTA and CDR2 FQGNSA. The germline V and J ends were trimmed by 5 bases and 6 bases, with 9 bases remaining between them. The CDR3: CASSRDVDTQYF. The CDR3 DNA follows: TGTGCCAGCAGCCGCGACGTCGATACGCAGTATTTT.

This clonotype turned up a few times. This sequence joins TRBV27 and TRBJ1-2; 7 bases align to TRBD1. The J segment lost 3 bases and the V segment lost 8 bases, leaving 18 bases of the junction unmatched. The CDR3 totals 17 residues. Germline V gives CDR1 MNHEY, CDR2 SMNVEV (reference sequence). The CDR3 protein is CASASRWGQSTHYGYTF. The CDR3, as DNA: TGTGCCAGCGCGAGCAGATGGGGACAGTCCACGCACTATGGCTACACCTTC.

This clonotype was detected a few times. J is TRBJ1-1 and V is TRBV7-9; the D is unclear. This CDR3 is 13 amino acids long. Trimming removed 4 bases at V and 8 bases at J, with 14 bases between. Germline V gene data show CDR1 as SEHNR and CDR2 as FQNEAQ (reference sequence). The CDR3 loop reads CASSSHGRREAFF. For the CDR3, the DNA is TGTGCCAGCAGCTCTCACGGACGGCGGGAAGCTTTCTTT.

The J gene is TRBJ2-3, the V gene TRBV5-1; no clear D gene. Per the germline V gene, CDR1 is SGHRS and CDR2 is YFSETQ. V gave up 0 bases and J gave up 5 bases, with 13 bases separating them. CDR3 length equals 15 residues. The CDR3 loop reads CASSLGHATGDTQYF. The CDR3 DNA is TGCGCCAGCAGCTTGGGTCACGCTACTGGAGATACGCAGTATTTT.

This clonotype was counted many times. The V call is TRBV7-3, the J call TRBJ2-3, with a possible D match to TRBD2 (5 bases). V was cut by 7 bases and J by 1 base, with 12 bases left in between. This CDR3 spans 14 amino acids. Germline values: CDR1 SGHTA, CDR2 FQGTGA. This CDR3 reads CASTPGSGTDTQYF. The CDR3 DNA follows: TGTGCCAGCACCCCGGGTAGCGGCACAGATACGCAGTATTTT.

This clonotype was seen repeatedly, ten times or more. The V gene is TRBV27, the J gene TRBJ2-1; D gene ambiguous. Germline V gene lookup returns CDR1 MNHEY and CDR2 SMNVEV (reference sequence). The V and J ends lost 2 bases and 0 bases respectively, with 11 bases between them. The CDR3 sequence is 16 residues long. In DNA, the CDR3 is TGTGCCAGCAGTTTACGGCGTCTTAGCTCCTACAATGAGCAGTTCTTC. Translation: CASSLRRLSSYNEQFF.

Ten or more counts support this clonotype. The rearrangement joins TRBV29-1 to TRBJ2-1; D is possibly TRBD1 (5 bases). The CDR3 is 15 amino acids. Germline V gene lookup returns CDR1 SQVTM and CDR2 ANQGSEA. The V gene lost 5 bases and the J gene lost 0 bases, with 14 bases spanning the gap. DNA of the CDR3: TGCAGCGTTCTTCAACGAGACAGCTCCTACAATGAGCAGTTCTTC. Protein sequence: CSVLQRDSSYNEQFF.

This chain connects TRBV9 to TRBJ2-5, with 16 bases matching TRBD2. Germline V CDR1 and CDR2: SGDLS, YYNGEE. V trimming: 3 bases; J trimming: 2 bases; junction bases outside the gene matches: 4. This CDR3 region has 17 residues. The CDR3 DNA reads TGTGCCAGCAGCGGGGGACTAGCGGGAGGGCCTCAAGAGACCCAGTACTTC. Protein product: CASSGGLAGGPQETQYF.